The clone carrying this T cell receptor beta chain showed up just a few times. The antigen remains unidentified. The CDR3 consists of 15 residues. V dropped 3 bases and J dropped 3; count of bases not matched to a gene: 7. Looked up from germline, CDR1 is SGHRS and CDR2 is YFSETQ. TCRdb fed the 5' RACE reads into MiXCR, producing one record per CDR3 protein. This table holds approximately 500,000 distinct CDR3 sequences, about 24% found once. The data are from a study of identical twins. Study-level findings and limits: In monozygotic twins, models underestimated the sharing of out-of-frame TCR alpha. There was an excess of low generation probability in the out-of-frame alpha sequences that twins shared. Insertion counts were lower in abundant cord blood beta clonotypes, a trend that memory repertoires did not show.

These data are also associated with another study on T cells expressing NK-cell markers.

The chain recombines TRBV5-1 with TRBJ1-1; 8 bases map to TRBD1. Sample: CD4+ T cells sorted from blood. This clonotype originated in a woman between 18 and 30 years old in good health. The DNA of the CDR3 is TGCGCCAGCAGCTGGGACCGCAGGGGGCACACTGAAGCTTTCTTT. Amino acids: CASSWDRRGHTEAFF. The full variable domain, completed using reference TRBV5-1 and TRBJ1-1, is KAGVTQTPRYLIKTRGQQVTLSCSPISGHRSVSWYQQTPGQGLQFLFEYFSETQRNKGNFPGRFSGRQFSNSRSEMNVSTLELGDSALYLCASSWDRRGHTEAFFGQGTRLTVV.